A single sample gave rise to the 8 T cell receptor beta chains below, sequenced in a study of Graves' ophthalmopathy and Graves' hyperthyroidism. Amplification of TCR beta CDR3 regions used RNA transcripts. Second-round multiplex PCR came after first-round RT-PCR with HTBI primers. TCRdb recomputed calls from the multiplex PCR reads with MiXCR, one row per CDR3 protein. Of 170,000 or so distinct CDR3 sequences in the sample, 30% to 45% are singletons; the top ten hold 7.5% to 10%. The sequenced material came from peripheral blood. These receptors originate from a man aged 30 to 39 with Graves' ophthalmopathy.

This chain joins TRBV29-1 and TRBJ1-1; possible D gene TRBD1, 5 bases. V was cut by 4 bases and J by 5 bases, with 17 bases left in between. From germline, CDR1 is SQVTM and CDR2 ANQGSEA. The CDR3 has 14 residues. The CDR3 nucleotides read TGCAGCGTTGTGCTGGGGGGGTCGAAAACTGAAGCTTTCTTT. Encoded protein: CSVVLGGSKTEAFF.

There are many counts of this clonotype. This chain connects TRBV29-1 to TRBJ1-1; the match to TRBD1 covers 7 bases. CDR1 and CDR2 from the germline V gene are SQVTM and ANQGSEA. CDR3 length: 15 residues. J gave up 1 base and V 4 bases, and 9 bases lay outside the gene matches. As DNA, the CDR3 is TGCAGCGTTGTTGTGACAGGGCTTTCGAACACTGAAGCTTTCTTT. Its protein is CSVVVTGLSNTEAFF.

This rearrangement joins TRBV20-1 to TRBJ2-4; D assignment may be TRBD1 or TRBD2 (5 bases each). Germline assignment: CDR1 DFQATT and CDR2 SNEGSKA (reference sequence). The CDR3 sequence is 16 residues long. Trimming left V 5 bases short and J 0 bases short, with 17 bases between. DNA of the CDR3: TGCAGTGCTCCCCCGACGTGGGGGTTAGCCAAAAACATTCAGTACTTC. Protein product: CSAPPTWGLAKNIQYF.

The sample holds a few counts of this clonotype. The V and J genes are TRBV6-1 and TRBJ1-1; no reliable D call. CDR1 and CDR2 (germline): MNHNS, SASEGT. This CDR3 comprises 12 residues. V dropped 8 bases and J dropped 4 bases, with 11 bases sitting between them. CDR3 DNA: TGTGCCAGCGGTAAGGAACGCACTGAAGCTTTCTTT. Residues: CASGKERTEAFF.

This clonotype was picked up many times. V and J are TRBV12-3 or TRBV12-4 and TRBJ2-2; a weak D match, TRBD1 (7 bases). CDR3 size: 15 residues. The ends were cut back, 8 bases at V and 4 bases at J, with 17 bases in the middle. The CDR3 region is CASGPRQGGTGELFF. CDR3 DNA sequence: TGTGCCAGCGGGCCCCGGCAGGGGGGCACCGGGGAGCTGTTTTTT.

This clonotype appeared many times. The rearrangement joins TRBV6-5 to TRBJ1-5; maybe TRBD1 (6 bases). Per the germline V gene, CDR1 is MNHEY and CDR2 is SVGAGI. V gave up 4 bases and J gave up 3 bases, with 13 bases separating them. The CDR3 spans 15 residues. The CDR3 loop reads CASSFGQPPNQPQHF. CDR3 nucleotides: TGTGCCAGCAGTTTCGGACAGCCCCCCAATCAGCCCCAGCATTTT.

V is TRBV6-1 and J is TRBJ1-1; no firm D call. V was shortened by 4 bases and J by 3 bases, with 3 bases between the two germline ends. The CDR3 is made up of 11 amino acids. The germline gives CDR1 MNHNS, CDR2 SASEGT. CDR3 sequence reads: CASSAYTEAFF. CDR3 DNA: TGTGCCAGCAGTGCGTACACTGAAGCTTTCTTT.

This clonotype was observed many times. The genes are TRBV30 and TRBJ2-5; no reliable D call. Germline V gene sequence: CDR1 GTSNPN, CDR2 SVGIG (reference sequence). The CDR3 is 14 amino acids. The V and J ends lost 0 bases and 2 bases respectively, with 10 bases between them. The CDR3 DNA is TGTGCCTGGAGTGTACTTGTGCCTCAAGAGACCCAGTACTTC. Residues: CAWSVLVPQETQYF.